The 5 T cell receptor beta chains given below trace back to one sample, sequenced in a study of T cell repertoires in cytomegalovirus infection. From the reads, TCRdb called clonotypes with MiXCR, one entry per CDR3 protein. The data show 150,000 to 190,000 distinct CDR3 sequences, with about a quarter seen just once and roughly 9.8% held by the top ten. Sequences were obtained from PBMCs. These receptors all come from a human donor in good health (CMV status not recorded). Some clones in this sample may be carry-over from other donors' samples.

This clonotype was counted once. The chain couples TRBV9 to TRBJ2-2; 10 nucleotides agree with TRBD2. Germline trimming cut 2 bases from V and 4 bases from J; bases unmatched to any gene: 5. Germline CDR1 is SGDLS and CDR2 is YYNGEE. The CDR3 is 16 amino acids. The CDR3 loop is CASSVLSGRATGELFF. The CDR3 DNA is TGTGCCAGCAGCGTCCTCAGCGGGAGGGCCACCGGGGAGCTGTTTTTT.

This clonotype was seen only a few times. This sequence joins TRBV5-1 and TRBJ2-7, with D possibly TRBD1 on 6 matching bases. Germline V gives CDR1 SGHRS, CDR2 YFSETQ. The CDR3 length is 13 residues. Trimming removed 5 bases at V and 6 bases at J, with 15 bases between. The CDR3 sequence: CASSPPLGGEQYF. CDR3 bases: TGCGCCAGCAGTCCCCCCTTAGGGGGCGAGCAGTACTTC.

This rearrangement joins TRBV28 to TRBJ2-1, with no clear D. This CDR3 is built from 13 residues. Germline V gives CDR1 MDHEN, CDR2 SYDVKM. V was cut by 3 bases and J by 6 bases, with 9 bases left in between. CDR3 DNA sequence: TGTGCCAGCAGTTTCGGCTGGATCAATGAGCAGTTCTTC. Its protein is CASSFGWINEQFF.

The CDR3 nucleotides read TGTGCCACCAGTGATTTCACAGGAACCCATACGTCGCGTGAAAAACTGTTTTTT. It codes for CATSDFTGTHTSREKLFF. The rearrangement links TRBV24-1 to TRBJ1-4; D is perhaps TRBD1 (5 bases). Germline assignment: CDR1 KGHDR and CDR2 SFDVKD. The V end was cut by 1 base, the J end by 7 bases, with 21 bases between. The CDR3 has 18 amino acids.

This clonotype was counted many times. The V gene is TRBV7-2, the J gene TRBJ2-3; 8 bases map to TRBD2. The J segment lost 3 bases and the V segment lost 5 bases, leaving 4 bases of the junction unmatched. Germline V gene sequence: CDR1 SGHTA, CDR2 FQGNSA. The CDR3 runs 14 residues. Here the CDR3 DNA reads TGTGCCAGCAGCAGACTAGCGCGAACAGATACGCAGTATTTT. Translated, it gives CASSRLARTDTQYF.